The 23 T cell receptor beta chains below all came from one sample that was sequenced in a study of post-analysis software for immune sequencing data. Unique molecular identifiers tagged the TCR beta cDNA libraries. TCRdb ran MiXCR on the PCR reads and lists one entry per CDR3 protein. The sample records 750,000 to 950,000 distinct CDR3 sequences, around 42% being singletons. Study-level points and caveats: Five or six TRBV segments appeared more often in patients than in controls, and TRBV5-6, TRBV5-1 and TRBV20-1 were among these.

No antigens are known for them. The sample taken for sequencing was blood. These receptors were taken from a girl aged 10-17 years with multiple sclerosis.

The chain couples TRBV20-1 to TRBJ2-4; D gene unclear. The DNA matches TRBJ2-7 better at its end, which makes the J call doubtful. Per germline, CDR1 DFQATT and CDR2 SNEGSKA (reference sequence). The CDR3 runs to 13 residues. The CDR3, as DNA: TGCAGTGCTAGGATTAGGAGTCCACCCGAGCAGTACTTC. This sequence encodes CSARIRSPPEQYF.

The gene calls are TRBV4-3 and TRBJ2-7; 9 positions agree with TRBD1. Germline V gene sequence: CDR1 LGHNA, CDR2 YSLEER. The CDR3 totals 16 residues. After removal of 5 bases from V and 5 bases from J, the junction contained 13 bases not matched to a gene. The CDR3 nucleotides are TGCGCCAGCAGCGACGGTGAGGGGACAGGGCGCGACGAGCAGTACTTC. Protein: CASSDGEGTGRDEQYF.

Concerning this clonotype itself: An end of the junction differs from the germline gene, which may be a read error. The chain is built from TRBV9 and TRBJ1-2; D remains unclear. Germline V gives CDR1 SGDLS, CDR2 YYNGEE. The length of the CDR3 is 13 residues. The CDR3 reads CASSVDPNHGYTF. DNA of the CDR3: TGTGCCAGCAGCGTGGACCCTAACCATGGCTACACCTTC.

The chain is built from TRBV7-2 and TRBJ2-1, with TRBD2 identical over 12 bases. V lost 5 bases, J lost 9 bases, and 8 bases stayed unmatched. This CDR3 contains 15 residues. Germline V gene lookup returns CDR1 SGHTA and CDR2 FQGNSA. The CDR3 DNA sequence: TGTGCCAGCAGCCAGACTAGCGGGAGTAGGGTTGAGCAGTTCTTC. This sequence encodes CASSQTSGSRVEQFF.

CDR3 protein: CASSPEGTLSRGYTF. For the CDR3, the DNA is TGTGCCAGTAGCCCGGAGGGGACCCTAAGCCGGGGCTACACCTTC. This sequence joins TRBV19 and TRBJ1-2; weak D call: TRBD1 (5 bases). Looked up from germline, CDR1 is LNHDA and CDR2 is SQIVND (reference sequence). CDR3 length equals 15 residues. Between the trimmed V and J ends, which lost 6 bases and 8 bases, there was a span of 22 bases.

This clonotype was observed at least ten times. This rearrangement joins TRBV5-1 to TRBJ2-7; the match to TRBD2 covers 13 bases. CDR1 SGHRS and CDR2 YFSETQ come from the germline V gene. The CDR3 runs 16 residues. Unmatched junction bases numbered 6, after V lost 4 bases and J lost 2 bases. CDR3 region: CASSASGLAGAYEQYF. The CDR3 DNA is TGCGCCAGCAGCGCCTCAGGACTAGCGGGAGCCTACGAGCAGTACTTC.

This chain uses TRBV30 with TRBJ2-7; D might be TRBD2 (6 bases). The V gene's germline CDR1 is GTSNPN and CDR2 SVGIG (reference sequence). Trimming shortened V by 2 bases and J by 3 bases, and 14 bases separated the two germline ends. CDR3 length: 14 residues. The CDR3 sequence is CAWSHGGTYYEQYF. The CDR3 region has the DNA TGTGCCTGGAGTCATGGGGGGACCTACTACGAGCAGTACTTC.

This clonotype turned up a few times. The chain joins TRBV6-1 to TRBJ2-1; D is perhaps TRBD2 (6 bases). The germline V and J ends were trimmed by 7 bases and 7 bases, with 14 bases remaining between them. CDR1 and CDR2 (germline): MNHNS, SASEGT. There are 13 residues in the CDR3. Here the CDR3 reads CASTLGLSNEQFF. The CDR3, as DNA: TGTGCCAGCACCTTGGGACTTAGTAATGAGCAGTTCTTC.

The rearrangement uses TRBV12-3 or TRBV12-4 and TRBJ2-5; D is undetermined. The J call could be wrong; TRBJ2-7 is a better fit for the DNA end. The CDR3 runs to 13 residues. The CDR3 nucleotides read TGTGCCAGCAGTTTAGGTAGTAGGGACGAGCAGTACTTC. Amino acid sequence: CASSLGSRDEQYF.

The gene calls are TRBV4-3 and TRBJ1-5; a possible D gene is TRBD1 (6 bases). V was cut by 1 base and J by 2 bases, with 15 bases left in between. Germline V lookup: CDR1 LGHNA, CDR2 YSLEER. CDR3 length equals 17 residues. CDR3 loop: CASSQGSRGAGNQPQHF. As DNA, the CDR3 is TGCGCCAGCAGCCAAGGGTCGCGGGGGGCGGGCAATCAGCCCCAGCATTTT.

In its sample, this clonotype was seen a few times. V is TRBV25-1 and J is TRBJ1-2; 8 bases agree with TRBD1. The CDR3 runs to 13 residues. The V gene's germline CDR1 is MGHDK and CDR2 SYGVNS. Trimming at V came to 6 bases and at J to 6 bases, leaving 6 bases not matched to a gene. The CDR3 loop reads CASRAPTGDGYTF. As DNA, the CDR3 is TGTGCCAGCAGGGCCCCGACAGGGGATGGCTACACCTTC.

CDR3 bases: TGTGCCAGCAGCTTAAGAGGTCTAGCGATCACTCAGTTCTTC. It encodes CASSLRGLAITQFF. The rearrangement joins TRBV7-2 to TRBJ2-1; a possible D gene is TRBD2 (6 bases). From germline, CDR1 is SGHTA and CDR2 FQGNSA. CDR3 size: 14 residues. The ends were cut back, 2 bases at V and 13 bases at J, with 18 bases in the middle.

This clonotype was counted a few times. This chain links TRBV4-1 with TRBJ2-7; 10 bases agree with TRBD2. Germline trimming cut 0 bases from V and 4 bases from J; bases unmatched to any gene: 6. This CDR3 region has 16 residues. Germline lookup yields CDR1 MGHRA and CDR2 YSYEKL. The chain's CDR3 is CASSQEQLAGEYEQYF. The DNA of the CDR3 is TGCGCCAGCAGCCAAGAACAGCTAGCGGGAGAGTACGAGCAGTACTTC.

A remark on this clonotype: The junction and the germline gene differ at one end; a read error may be behind it. The chain couples TRBV27 to TRBJ1-4, with D possibly TRBD1 on 5 matching bases. Germline CDR1 reads MNHEY; CDR2 reads SMNVEV (reference sequence). The CDR3 covers 16 residues. The CDR3 protein is CASSLRGGDCNEKLFF. CDR3 sequence (DNA): TGCGCCAGCAGCCTCCGCGGGGGGGACTGCAATGAAAAACTGTTTTTT.

V gene TRBV10-3 combines with J gene TRBJ2-3; D tentatively reads TRBD1 or TRBD2 (5 bases each). This CDR3 spans 16 amino acids. CDR1 is ENHRY and CDR2 is SYGVKD in the germline V gene. Trimming left V 10 bases short and J 1 base short, with 21 bases between. The CDR3 sequence is CATRAEQGGGTDTQYF. For the CDR3, the DNA is TGTGCCACCCGAGCGGAGCAGGGTGGCGGCACAGATACGCAGTATTTT.

The CDR3 is CATSRGASGSSYNEQFF. The CDR3 region has the DNA TGTGCCACCAGCAGAGGGGCTAGCGGGAGCTCCTACAATGAGCAGTTCTTC. The chain employs TRBV15 and TRBJ2-1; 10 bases match TRBD2. Germline V gene sequence: CDR1 LNHNV, CDR2 YYDKDF (reference sequence). The CDR3 spans 17 residues. The ends lost 1 base at V and 0 bases at J; junction bases unmatched: 3.

The chain employs TRBV29-1 and TRBJ2-3; a weak D match, TRBD1 (5 bases). Germline CDR1 reads SQVTM; CDR2 reads ANQGSEA. CDR3 length: 12 amino acids. The V gene lost 6 bases and the J gene lost 6 bases, with 13 bases spanning the gap. The CDR3 sequence is CSVLGVGDTQYF. The CDR3 DNA reads as TGCAGCGTCCTAGGGGTCGGGGATACGCAGTATTTT.

The rearrangement links TRBV7-6 to TRBJ2-5; possible D gene TRBD2, 6 bases. V shed 3 bases and J shed 11 bases, with 22 bases lying between them. CDR3 length: 15 residues. Germline CDR1 reads SGHVS; CDR2 reads FNYEAQ. CDR3 region: CASSFKTASVAEQYF. For the CDR3, the DNA is TGTGCCAGCAGCTTTAAGACGGCTAGCGTCGCAGAGCAGTACTTC.

The chain carries TRBV7-2 and TRBJ2-1; D uncertain. CDR1 is SGHTA and CDR2 is FQGNSA in the germline V gene. This CDR3 region has 12 residues. Trimming cost V 6 bases and J 5 bases, with 8 bases left between them. CDR3 sequence (DNA): TGTGCCAGCAGACGGACGGACAATGAGCAGTTCTTC. As protein: CASRRTDNEQFF.

The chain combines TRBV25-1 with TRBJ2-4; the D gene could be TRBD1 or TRBD2 (7 bases each). TRBJ2-5 explains the end of the DNA better; the J call may be wrong. CDR1 is MGHDK, CDR2 SYGVNS, per germline. The CDR3 contains 14 residues. This chain's CDR3 is CASSEPRGGETQYF. CDR3 nucleotides: TGTGCCAGCAGTGAACCCAGGGGGGGGGAGACCCAGTACTTC.

This clonotype was seen more than once but under ten times. CDR3 amino acids: CASSTLGGGEQFF. The CDR3 DNA follows: TGTGCCAGCAGTACCCTCGGCGGGGGTGAGCAGTTCTTC. The V call is TRBV6-1, the J call TRBJ2-1, with 7 bases aligning to TRBD2. Germline V gives CDR1 MNHNS, CDR2 SASEGT. There are 13 residues in the CDR3. Germline trimming cut 5 bases from V and 9 bases from J; bases unmatched to any gene: 7.

This clonotype occurred a few times. The V call is TRBV28, the J call TRBJ2-5, with 8 nucleotides matching TRBD1. Looked up from germline, CDR1 is MDHEN and CDR2 is SYDVKM. V shed 2 bases and J 4 bases; nucleotides not matched to a gene: 6. The CDR3 covers 15 residues. CDR3 sequence reads: CASSLGGQVGETQYF. DNA of the CDR3: TGTGCCAGCAGTTTAGGGGGACAGGTGGGAGAGACCCAGTACTTC.

V is TRBV20-1 and J is TRBJ2-5, with D possibly TRBD1 on 5 matching bases. Germline V gene data show CDR1 as DFQATT and CDR2 as SNEGSKA (reference sequence). This CDR3 is 15 amino acids long. The ends were cut back, 0 bases at V and 5 bases at J, with 16 bases in the middle. CDR3 loop: CSARDQWGSQETQYF. The DNA of the CDR3 is TGCAGTGCTAGAGATCAGTGGGGCAGCCAGGAGACCCAGTACTTC.